This paragraph covers one TCR beta chain sequence. The data stem from a study of shared T cell receptors in the human thymus. Trimming pared 3 bases from V and 5 bases from J, leaving 7 bases between. The length of the CDR3 is 12 residues. Repertoires were generated with immunoSEQ multiplex PCR, while TCRdb's copy carries only in-frame clones and drops some. The sample consists of 550,000 to 800,000 clones, 80% to 90% of them appearing once. These same records also appear under a second study, on human thymus T cells. That source adds: Healthy Finnish infants undergoing corrective surgery for congenital heart defects were the donors. Corrective heart surgery yielded the resections from which the thymus tissue came. There appeared to be biased usage of V and J genes in thymic and blood repertoires. Unrelated individuals reportedly shared highly overlapping thymic TCR repertoires.

The V gene is TRBV23-1, the J gene TRBJ2-5; possibly TRBD2 for D (5 bases). TRBV23-1 is annotated as an ORF whose role is uncertain. The sample comprised thymocytes. The sequence was obtained from a girl under three years old with a congenital heart defect. DNA of the CDR3: TGCGCCAGCAGTCATCCGGGGGAGACCCAGTACTTC. Amino acids: CASSHPGETQYF.